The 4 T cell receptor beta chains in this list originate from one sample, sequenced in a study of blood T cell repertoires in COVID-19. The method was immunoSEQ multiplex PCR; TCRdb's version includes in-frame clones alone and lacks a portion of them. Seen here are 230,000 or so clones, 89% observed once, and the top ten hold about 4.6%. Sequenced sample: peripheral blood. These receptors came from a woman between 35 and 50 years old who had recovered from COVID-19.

The CDR3 bases are TGTGCCAGCTCACAGCCGGGACAGGACTACGAGCAGTACTTC. Translated, it gives CASSQPGQDYEQYF. V usage is TRBV18 and J usage is TRBJ2-7; 8 bases align to TRBD1. Germline V lookup: CDR1 KGHSH, CDR2 LQKENI. J gave up 3 bases and V 4 bases, and 5 bases lay outside the gene matches. The CDR3 runs 14 residues.

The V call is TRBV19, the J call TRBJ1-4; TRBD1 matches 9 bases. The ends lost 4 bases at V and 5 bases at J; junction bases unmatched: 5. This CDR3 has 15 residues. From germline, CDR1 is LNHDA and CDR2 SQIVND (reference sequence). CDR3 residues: CASSTGQGMNEKLFF. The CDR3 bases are TGTGCCAGTAGTACAGGACAGGGGATGAATGAAAAACTGTTTTTT. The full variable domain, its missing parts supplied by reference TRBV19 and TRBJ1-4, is DGGITQSPKYLFRKEGQNVTLSCEQNLNHDAMYWYRQDPGQGLRLIYYSQIVNDFQKGDIAEGYSVSREKKESFPLTVTSAQKNPTAFYLCASSTGQGMNEKLFFGSGTQLSVL.

The CDR3 spells CASSLGTSGILNEQFF. In DNA, the CDR3 is TGTGCCAGCAGCTTAGGGACTAGCGGGATACTCAATGAGCAGTTCTTC. The chain is built from TRBV7-2 and TRBJ2-1; 12 bases match TRBD2. CDR1 and CDR2 from the germline V gene are SGHTA and FQGNSA. CDR3 size: 16 residues. V lost 1 base and J lost 6; bases outside the gene matches: 4.

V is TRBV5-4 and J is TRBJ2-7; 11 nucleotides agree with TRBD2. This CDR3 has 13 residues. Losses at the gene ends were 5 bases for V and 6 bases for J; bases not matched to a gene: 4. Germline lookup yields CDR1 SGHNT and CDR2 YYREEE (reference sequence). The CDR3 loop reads CASSSSGRAEQYV. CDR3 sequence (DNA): TGTGCCAGCAGTAGTAGCGGGAGGGCCGAGCAGTACGTC.